This T cell receptor (beta chain) was profiled in a study of shared clonotypes between healthy human individuals. Naive CD8 cells lacked CD45RO, underwent positive selection for CCR7 and left out terminally differentiated effector memory CD45RA+ cells. The CDR3 runs to 13 residues. CDR1 and CDR2 (germline): SGHNT, YENEEA. The V and J ends lost 5 bases and 3 bases respectively, with 8 bases between them. Study-wide points: Limited genetic and exposure-history diversity came from having few donors.

Turning to this clone: Its specificity is unknown.

TCRdb's copy holds only in-frame clones and misses some; the assay was immunoSEQ multiplex PCR. Of hundreds of thousands of clones listed, approximately 96% are singletons. Sequencing was carried out using naive CD8+ T cells sorted from blood. The receptor was derived from a woman aged 25 to 45 in good health. This chain connects TRBV11-3 to TRBJ2-1; D unresolved. CDR3 sequence reads: CASSRSGYNEQFF. CDR3 coding DNA: TGTGCCAGCAGCCGATCTGGCTACAATGAGCAGTTCTTC.